This T cell receptor (beta chain) comes out of a study of cytomegalovirus exposure and HLA in healthy donors. Study-wide points: Several of the most significant clusters were apparently associated with common viral pathogens in a later analysis. With later analysis, a missense DCLRE1C variant became linked to TCR beta V- and J-gene trimming. Most TCR sequences proved rare, with some public TCRs found in many donors. As was reported, the classifier diagnosed cytomegalovirus status with high specificity and sensitivity.

Germline V gene data show CDR1 as SGHAT and CDR2 as FQNNGV. J was trimmed by 7 bases and V by 3 bases; bases with no gene match: 2. The CDR3 loop spans 13 amino acids. Primers for the PCR totalled 60 Vbeta and 13 Jbeta. The protocol was immunoSEQ multiplex PCR, while the TCRdb copy is restricted to in-frame clones and leaves out a portion. The sample yields around 130,000 clones, roughly three quarters seen once. To note about this clone: Antigen specificity is unknown.

The receptor was isolated from a woman in her sixties or seventies in good health and CMV-seronegative. The chain employs TRBV11-2 and TRBJ2-1; 8 bases line up with TRBD2. Material: PBMCs. The CDR3 DNA is TGTGCCAGCAGCTTTGCGGGGGGTAATGAGCAGTTCTTC. Translated, it gives CASSFAGGNEQFF.